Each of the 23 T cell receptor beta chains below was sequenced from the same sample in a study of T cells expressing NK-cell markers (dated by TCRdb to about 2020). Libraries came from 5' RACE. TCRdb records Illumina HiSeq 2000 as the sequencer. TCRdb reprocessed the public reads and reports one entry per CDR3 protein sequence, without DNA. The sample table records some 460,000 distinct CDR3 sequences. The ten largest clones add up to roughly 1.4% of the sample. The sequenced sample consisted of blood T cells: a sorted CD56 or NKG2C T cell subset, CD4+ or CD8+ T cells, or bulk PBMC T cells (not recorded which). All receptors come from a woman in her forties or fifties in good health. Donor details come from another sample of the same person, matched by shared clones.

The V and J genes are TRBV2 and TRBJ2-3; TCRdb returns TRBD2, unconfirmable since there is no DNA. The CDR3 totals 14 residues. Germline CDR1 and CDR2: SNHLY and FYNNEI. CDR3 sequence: CASREREVTDTQYF.

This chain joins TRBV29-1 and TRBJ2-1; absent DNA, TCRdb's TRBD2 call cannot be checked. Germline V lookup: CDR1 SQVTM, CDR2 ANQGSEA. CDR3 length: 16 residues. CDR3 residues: CSVSGTGTSGTWEQFF.

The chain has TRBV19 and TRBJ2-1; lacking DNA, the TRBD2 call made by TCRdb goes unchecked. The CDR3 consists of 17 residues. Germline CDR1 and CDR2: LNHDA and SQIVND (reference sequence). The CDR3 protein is CASSITLAGATYNEQFF. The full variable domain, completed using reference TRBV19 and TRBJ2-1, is DGGITQSPKYLFRKEGQNVTLSCEQNLNHDAMYWYRQDPGQGLRLIYYSQIVNDFQKGDIAEGYSVSREKKESFPLTVTSAQKNPTAFYLCASSITLAGATYNEQFFGPGTRLTVL.

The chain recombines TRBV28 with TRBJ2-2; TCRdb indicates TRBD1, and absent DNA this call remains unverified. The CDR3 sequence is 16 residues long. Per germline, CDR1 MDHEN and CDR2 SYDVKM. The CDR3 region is CASTEHTGLNTGELFF.

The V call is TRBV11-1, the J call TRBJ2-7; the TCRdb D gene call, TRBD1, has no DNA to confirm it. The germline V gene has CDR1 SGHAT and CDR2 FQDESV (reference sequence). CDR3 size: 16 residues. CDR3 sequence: CASSPKGGLGSYEQYF.

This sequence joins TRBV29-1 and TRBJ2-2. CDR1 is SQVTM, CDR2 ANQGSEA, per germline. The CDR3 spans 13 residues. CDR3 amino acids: CSVEPANTGELFF.

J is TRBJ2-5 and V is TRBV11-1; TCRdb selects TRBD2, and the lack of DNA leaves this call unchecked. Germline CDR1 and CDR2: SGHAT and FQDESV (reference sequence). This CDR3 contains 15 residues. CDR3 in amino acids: CASRATSGVGETQYF. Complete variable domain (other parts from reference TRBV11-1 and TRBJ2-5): EAEVAQSPRYKITEKSQAVAFWCDPISGHATLYWYRQILGQGPELLVQFQDESVVDDSQLPKDRFSAERLKGVDSTLKIQPAELGDSAMYLCASRATSGVGETQYFGPGTRLLVL.

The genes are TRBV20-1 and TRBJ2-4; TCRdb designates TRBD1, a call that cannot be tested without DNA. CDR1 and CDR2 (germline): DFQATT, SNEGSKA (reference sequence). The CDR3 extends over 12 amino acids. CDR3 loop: CSTGTSENIQYF.

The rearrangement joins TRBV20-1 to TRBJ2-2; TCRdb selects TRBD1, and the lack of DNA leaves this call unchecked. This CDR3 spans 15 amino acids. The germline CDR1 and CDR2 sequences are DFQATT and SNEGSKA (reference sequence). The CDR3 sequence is CSAPLSATNTGELFF.

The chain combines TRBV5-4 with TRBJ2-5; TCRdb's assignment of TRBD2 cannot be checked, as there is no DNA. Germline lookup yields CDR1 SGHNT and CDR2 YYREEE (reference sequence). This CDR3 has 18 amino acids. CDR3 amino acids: CASSTTSGSFFSQETQYF.

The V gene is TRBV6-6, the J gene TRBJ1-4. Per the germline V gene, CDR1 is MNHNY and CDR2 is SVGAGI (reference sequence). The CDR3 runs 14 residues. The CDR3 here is CASSYAGTNEKLFF.

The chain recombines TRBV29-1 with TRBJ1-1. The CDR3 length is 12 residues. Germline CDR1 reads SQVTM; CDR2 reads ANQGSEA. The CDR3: CSVADGNTEAFF.

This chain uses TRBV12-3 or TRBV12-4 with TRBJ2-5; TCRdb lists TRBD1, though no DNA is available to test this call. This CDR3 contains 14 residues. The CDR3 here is CASSLSQGKETQYF.

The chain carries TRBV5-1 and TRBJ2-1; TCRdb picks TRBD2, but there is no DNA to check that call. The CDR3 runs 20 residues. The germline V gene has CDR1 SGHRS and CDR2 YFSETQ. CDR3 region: CASSFSGGSGRTLLQYEQFF. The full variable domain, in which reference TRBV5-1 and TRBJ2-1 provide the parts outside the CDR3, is KAGVTQTPRYLIKTRGQQVTLSCSPISGHRSVSWYQQTPGQGLQFLFEYFSETQRNKGNFPGRFSGRQFSNSRSEMNVSTLELGDSALYLCASSFSGGSGRTLLQYEQFFGPGTRLTVL.

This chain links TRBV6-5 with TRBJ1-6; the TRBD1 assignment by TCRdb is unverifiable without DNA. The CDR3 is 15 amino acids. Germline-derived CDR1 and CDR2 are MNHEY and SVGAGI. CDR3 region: CASSARQGLDSPLHF.

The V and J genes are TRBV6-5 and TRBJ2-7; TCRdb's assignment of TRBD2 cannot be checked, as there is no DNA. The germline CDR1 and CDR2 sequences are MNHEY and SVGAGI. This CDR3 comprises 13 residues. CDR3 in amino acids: CASTREGTYEQYF.

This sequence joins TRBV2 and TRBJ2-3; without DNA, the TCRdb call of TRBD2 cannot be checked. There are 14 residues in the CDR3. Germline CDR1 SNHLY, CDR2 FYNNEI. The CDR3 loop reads CASRLAGAVDTQYF.

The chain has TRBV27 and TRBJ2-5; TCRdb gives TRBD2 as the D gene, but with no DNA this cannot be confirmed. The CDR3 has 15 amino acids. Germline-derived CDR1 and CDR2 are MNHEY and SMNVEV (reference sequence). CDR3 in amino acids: CASSWGLAGEETQYF.

The CDR3 loop reads CASSRGLAGTNEQFF. J is TRBJ2-1 and V is TRBV7-9; no DNA is available, so the TRBD2 call from TCRdb remains unchecked. Looked up from germline, CDR1 is SEHNR and CDR2 is FQNEAQ (reference sequence). The CDR3 extends over 15 amino acids.

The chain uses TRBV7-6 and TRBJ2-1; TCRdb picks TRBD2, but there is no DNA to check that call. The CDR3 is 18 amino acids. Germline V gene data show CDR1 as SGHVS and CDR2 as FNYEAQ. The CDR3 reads CASSSPGLAAPGGNEQFF.

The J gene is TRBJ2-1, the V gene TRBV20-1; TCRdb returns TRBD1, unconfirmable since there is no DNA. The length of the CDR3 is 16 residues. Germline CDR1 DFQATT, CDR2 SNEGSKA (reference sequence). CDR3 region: CSARGKGGRPFNEQFF.

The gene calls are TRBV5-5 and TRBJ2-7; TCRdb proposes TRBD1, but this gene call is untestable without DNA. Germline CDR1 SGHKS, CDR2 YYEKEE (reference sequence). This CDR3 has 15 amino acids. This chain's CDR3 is CASSLGTALSYEQYF.

This CDR3 reads CSGGYRQFSYNEQFF. The chain joins TRBV29-1 to TRBJ2-1; TCRdb picks TRBD1, but there is no DNA to check that call. The germline V gene has CDR1 SQVTM and CDR2 ANQGSEA. There are 15 residues in the CDR3.